This T cell receptor beta chain derives from a study of OX40 agonist ivuxolimab in advanced cancers. Study summary: The study gave patients intravenous ivuxolimab at 0.01 to 10 mg/kg every 2 weeks.

To note about this clone: Its antigen is unknown.

Trimming took off 6 bases at V and 9 bases at J, with 18 bases between the two ends. Germline CDR1 and CDR2: MNHNY and SVGAGI (reference sequence). The CDR3 is 14 amino acids. General observations from the study: Averaging showed that CD8+ T cells had more expanded clones than CD4+ did.

Systemic immunosuppression or autoimmune disease history was grounds to exclude patients. Some clones are missing from TCRdb's copy, which holds only in-frame ones; the method was immunoSEQ multiplex PCR. The sample records tens of thousands of clones, 80% to 90% being singletons. The input for sequencing was CD4+ or CD8+ T cells sorted from blood, taken in a trial of the OX40 agonist ivuxolimab. This clonotype originated in an adult with an advanced solid tumor such as melanoma, head and neck, liver or kidney cancer. The rearrangement joins TRBV6-6 to TRBJ2-1; no clear D gene. The DNA of the CDR3 is TGTGCCAGCAGCCGAGCCCGGGCCAATGCTGAGCAGTTCTTC. It codes for CASSRARANAEQFF.